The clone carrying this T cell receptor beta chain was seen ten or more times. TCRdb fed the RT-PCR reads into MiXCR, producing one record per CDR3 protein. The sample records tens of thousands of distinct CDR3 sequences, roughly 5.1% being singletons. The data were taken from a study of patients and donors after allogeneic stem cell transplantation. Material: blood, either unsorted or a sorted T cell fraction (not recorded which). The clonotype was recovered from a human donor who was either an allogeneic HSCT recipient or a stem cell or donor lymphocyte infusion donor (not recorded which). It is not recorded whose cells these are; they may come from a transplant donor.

The CDR3 bases are TGTGCCAGCAGTGAAGCTAGCGGGAGCCCAGATACGCAGTATTTT. It yields the protein CASSEASGSPDTQYF. The V and J genes are TRBV6-1 and TRBJ2-3; 9 bases are a match to TRBD2. Germline CDR1 and CDR2: MNHNS and SASEGT. The CDR3 consists of 15 residues. The junction had 2 bases not matched to a gene; V was cut back by 0 bases and J by 4 bases.